This T cell receptor (beta chain) was sequenced during a study of PD-1 blockade in classical Hodgkin lymphoma. Whole-study context: Patients were dosed intravenously with nivolumab at 3 mg/kg every 2 weeks. Study results and caveats: By C4D1, diversity of CD4+ TCRs had risen significantly, whereas that of CD8+ TCRs had not. Exclusion covered patients beginning nivolumab under 1 year post-ASCT.

In every patient, relapse followed autologous stem cell transplantation, while exposure to brentuximab vedotin differed. Looked up from germline, CDR1 is MNHEY and CDR2 is SVGAGI. The V end lost 8 bases, the J end lost 3 bases, and 8 bases lay between the germline ends. This CDR3 region has 12 residues. A word on this clone: Its antigen is not identified.

The repertoire was sequenced with immunoSEQ multiplex PCR; TCRdb's copy has only in-frame clones and lacks some. The table records some 18,000 clones, 82% of them present only once. The source material was peripheral blood mononuclear cells (PBMCs), sampled before the second cycle of nivolumab. This sequence originates from a human donor with classical Hodgkin lymphoma. The J gene is TRBJ1-3, the V gene TRBV6-5; D remains unclear. The CDR3 DNA sequence: TGTGCCAGCGTAGGGCATGGAAACACCATATATTTT. It specifies CASVGHGNTIYF.